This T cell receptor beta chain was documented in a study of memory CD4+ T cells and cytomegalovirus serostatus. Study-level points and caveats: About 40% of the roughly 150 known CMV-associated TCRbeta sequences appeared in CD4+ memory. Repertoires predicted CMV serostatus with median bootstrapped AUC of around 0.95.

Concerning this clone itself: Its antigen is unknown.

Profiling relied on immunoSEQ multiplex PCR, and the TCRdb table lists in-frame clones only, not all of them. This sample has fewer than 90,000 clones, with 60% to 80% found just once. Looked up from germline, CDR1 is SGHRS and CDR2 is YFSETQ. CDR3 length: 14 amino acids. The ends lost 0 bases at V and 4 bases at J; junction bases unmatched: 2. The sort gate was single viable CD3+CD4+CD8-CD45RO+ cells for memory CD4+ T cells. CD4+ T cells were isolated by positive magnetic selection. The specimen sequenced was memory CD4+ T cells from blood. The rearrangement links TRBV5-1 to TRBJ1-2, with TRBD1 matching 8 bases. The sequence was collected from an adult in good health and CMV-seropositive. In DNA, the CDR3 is TGCGCCAGCAGCTTGGGGCAGGGGGCCTATGGCTACACCTTC. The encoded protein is CASSLGQGAYGYTF.